This T cell receptor beta chain comes out of a study of blood T cells in healthy people across ages. General observations from the study: As age increased, TCR beta diversity per million T cells fell in a roughly linear fashion.

Germline loops: CDR1 MNHNY, CDR2 SVGAGI (reference sequence). The CDR3 runs to 14 residues. Trimming at V came to 7 bases and at J to 3 bases, leaving 6 bases not matched to a gene. Using a J-beta primer mix together with a sample-barcoded 5' primer, a second PCR was run for roughly 6 to 11 cycles. TCRdb reprocessed the 5' RACE reads with MiXCR, giving one entry per CDR3 protein. This repertoire shows about 840,000 distinct CDR3 sequences, almost 30% found once; its top ten account for 9.5% to 13%. This clonotype was counted a single time. Its antigen is not identified. This sample also appeared in a second study, on T cells of mothers and their children.

The chain has TRBV6-6 and TRBJ1-2, with 9 bases lining up with TRBD1. The sequence was obtained from a woman aged 40 to 50 in good health. Sequenced: blood. The CDR3 bases are TGTGCCAGCACCCTGGGACAGGGAGACTATGGCTACACCTTC. It is translated as CASTLGQGDYGYTF.